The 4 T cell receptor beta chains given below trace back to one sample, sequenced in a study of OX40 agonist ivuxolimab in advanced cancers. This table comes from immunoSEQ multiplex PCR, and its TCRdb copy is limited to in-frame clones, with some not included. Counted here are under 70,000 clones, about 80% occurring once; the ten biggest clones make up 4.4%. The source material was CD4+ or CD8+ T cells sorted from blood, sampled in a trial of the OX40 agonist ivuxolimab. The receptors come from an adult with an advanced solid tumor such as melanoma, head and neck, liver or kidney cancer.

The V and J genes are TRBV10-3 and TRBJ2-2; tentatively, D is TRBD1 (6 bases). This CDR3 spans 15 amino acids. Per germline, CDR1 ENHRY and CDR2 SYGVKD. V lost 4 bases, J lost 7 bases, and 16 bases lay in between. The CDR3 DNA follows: TGTGCCATCAGTGCCTCAGGGGTCCCGATCGGGGAGCTGTTTTTT. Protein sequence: CAISASGVPIGELFF.

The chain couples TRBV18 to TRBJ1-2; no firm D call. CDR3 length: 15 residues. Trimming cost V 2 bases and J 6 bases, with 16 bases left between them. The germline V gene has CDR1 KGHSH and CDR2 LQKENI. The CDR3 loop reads CASSPALDDSHGYTF. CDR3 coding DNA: TGTGCCAGCTCACCAGCCTTGGACGATTCGCATGGCTACACCTTC.

This CDR3 is CASSRGKDTEAFF. The CDR3 coding sequence is TGTGCCAGCAGCCGTGGGAAGGACACTGAAGCTTTCTTT. V and J are TRBV6-1 and TRBJ1-1, with D unclear. The V end lost 6 bases, the J end lost 3 bases, and 11 bases lay between the germline ends. This CDR3 has 13 amino acids. CDR1 MNHNS and CDR2 SASEGT come from the germline V gene.

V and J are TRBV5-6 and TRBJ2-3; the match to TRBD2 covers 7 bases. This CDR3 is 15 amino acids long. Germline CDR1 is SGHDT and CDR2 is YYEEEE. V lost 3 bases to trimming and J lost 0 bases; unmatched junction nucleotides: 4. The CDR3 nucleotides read TGTGCCAGCAGCTCAACGGGGGGAAGCACAGATACGCAGTATTTT. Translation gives CASSSTGGSTDTQYF.